This is a list of T cell receptor beta chains from one sample in a study of PD-1 blockade in classical Hodgkin lymphoma. Some clones are missing from TCRdb's copy, which holds only in-frame ones; the method was immunoSEQ multiplex PCR. The sample has tens of thousands of clones, 90% seen once. Material: peripheral blood mononuclear cells (PBMCs), obtained before the fourth cycle of nivolumab. The receptors stem from a human donor with classical Hodgkin lymphoma. Both conserved end residues are part of each CDR3. A D gene is named only where the DNA matches it firmly. Only part of the rows carry a size: once, few, many, or a class if the clone is expanded.

>TRBJ2-5|NA|NA|TRBV27
CASSFYGGIQETQYF
TGTGCCAGCAGTTTTTACGGCGGAATACAAGAGACCCAGTACTTC
>TRBJ2-2|TRBD1|NA|TRBV9
CASSVGTGTGELFF
TGTGCCAGCAGCGTTGGGACAGGTACCGGGGAGCTGTTTTTT
>TRBJ1-5|NA|NA|TRBV15
CATSRDRSGGNQPQHF
TGTGCCACCAGCAGAGATCGTAGCGGGGGAAATCAGCCCCAGCATTTT
>TRBJ2-7|NA|NA|TRBV29-1
CSVDGRSRSGNYEQYF
TGCAGCGTTGACGGCAGGAGCAGGTCAGGGAACTACGAGCAGTACTTC
>TRBJ2-3|TRBD2|NA|TRBV29-1
CSVSGRAGATDTQYF
TGCAGCGTTTCCGGGCGAGCGGGGGCCACAGATACGCAGTATTTT
>TRBJ1-6|NA|NA|TRBV19
CASRRQFNSPLHF
TGTGCCAGTAGAAGACAGTTTAACTCACCCCTCCACTTT
>TRBJ1-2|NA|NA|TRBV6-1
CASSEGLNYGYTF
TGTGCCAGCAGTGAGGGACTGAACTATGGCTACACCTTC
>TRBJ2-2|NA|NA|TRBV2
CASESTGELFF
TGTGCCAGCGAGTCTACCGGGGAGCTGTTTTTT
>TRBJ1-3|NA|NA|TRBV11-2
CASSLEVYGSGNTIYF
TGTGCCAGCAGCCTAGAAGTGTATGGCTCTGGAAACACCATATATTTT
>TRBJ1-4|NA|NA|TRBV10-3
CAISDPGTGEKLFF
TGTGCCATCAGTGATCCGGGGACTGGGGAAAAACTGTTTTTT
>TRBJ2-5|NA|NA|TRBV30
CAWSWGFQETQYF
TGTGCCTGGAGTTGGGGATTCCAAGAGACCCAGTACTTC
>TRBJ2-7|NA|NA|TRBV6-5
CASSYAAAASYEQYF
TGTGCCAGCAGTTACGCGGCAGCCGCCTCCTACGAGCAGTACTTC
>TRBJ2-7|NA|NA|TRBV6-5
CASSYSDYEQYF
TGTGCCAGCAGTTACTCGGACTACGAGCAGTACTTC
>TRBJ2-1|NA|NA|TRBV5-6
CASSLENGLSSYNEQFF
TGTGCCAGCAGCTTGGAGAATGGGCTAAGCTCCTACAATGAGCAGTTCTTC
>TRBJ1-2|NA|NA|TRBV28
CASSYGLRDKYGYTF
TGTGCCAGCAGCTATGGGCTTCGGGACAAGTATGGCTACACCTTC
>TRBJ2-3|NA|NA|TRBV6-1
CASRPNRDTQYF
TGTGCCAGCAGACCCAATAGGGATACGCAGTATTTT
>TRBJ1-2|NA|NA|TRBV10-3
CAISESGEVYGYTF
TGTGCCATCAGTGAGTCGGGGGAGGTCTATGGCTACACCTTC
>TRBJ2-7|TRBD1|NA|TRBV28
CASSTPPGTGSYEQYF
TGTGCCAGCAGCACACCTCCCGGGACAGGCTCCTACGAGCAGTACTTC
>TRBJ1-5|NA|NA|TRBV7-2
CASSLVGFTQPQHF
TGTGCCAGCAGCTTAGTAGGGTTTACTCAGCCCCAGCATTTT
>TRBJ1-5|NA|NA|TRBV7-2
CASSLGPSRGNQPQHF
TGTGCCAGCAGCTTAGGCCCGTCAAGGGGCAATCAGCCCCAGCATTTT
>TRBJ1-2|NA|NA|TRBV7-8
CASSLGDDYGYTF
TGTGCCAGCAGCTTAGGGGATGACTATGGCTACACCTTC
>TRBJ2-5|NA|NA|TRBV27
CASSLMGAQETQYF
TGTGCCAGCAGTTTAATGGGGGCCCAAGAGACCCAGTACTTC
>TRBJ1-2|NA|NA|TRBV5-6
CASSLIQGGYTF
TGTGCCAGCAGCTTGATCCAGGGTGGCTACACCTTC
>TRBJ1-6|TRBD1|NA|TRBV5-1
CASSLASGQGISSPLHF
TGCGCCAGCAGCTTGGCCAGCGGACAGGGAATAAGTTCACCCCTCCACTTT
>TRBJ2-2|NA|once|TRBV11-3
CASSLKGGWDTGELFF
TGTGCCAGCAGCTTAAAGGGGGGTTGGGACACCGGGGAGCTGTTTTTT
>TRBJ1-2|NA|NA|TRBV7-8
CASSLNRGDYGYTF
TGTGCCAGCAGCTTAAATAGGGGTGACTATGGCTACACCTTC
>TRBJ2-3|NA|NA|TRBV27
CASSLRGARDTQYF
TGTGCCAGCAGTTTACGGGGGGCAAGAGATACGCAGTATTTT